A single sample gave rise to the 4 T cell receptor beta chains below, sequenced in a study of T cell responses to AZD1222 COVID-19 vaccine. Assay used: immunoSEQ multiplex PCR; TCRdb lists only in-frame clones, some missing. The sample contains over 100,000 clones, about 85% of which appear only once. Sequencing was performed on peripheral blood, taken on day 0 of AZD1222 vaccination. The receptors here all came from an adult in good health.

This clone has just a few counts. This chain uses TRBV9 with TRBJ2-7; D is perhaps TRBD2 (5 bases). CDR1 and CDR2 from the germline V gene are SGDLS and YYNGEE. The CDR3 sequence is 16 residues long. V was shortened by 0 bases and J by 1 base, with 14 bases between the two germline ends. CDR3 in DNA: TGTGCCAGCAGCGTAGATTCCGGACTGCGTTCCTACGAGCAGTACTTC. Translated: CASSVDSGLRSYEQYF.

This clone was counted a single time. The CDR3, as DNA: TGTGCCAGCAGTGACTCGCGAGTAGGTGAGCAGTTCTTC. Amino acid sequence: CASSDSRVGEQFF. V and J are TRBV6-4 and TRBJ2-1, with D unclear. The CDR3 has 13 residues. Trimming pared 0 bases from V and 9 bases from J, leaving 9 bases between. Germline V lookup: CDR1 MRHNA, CDR2 SNTAGT.

V and J are TRBV10-1 and TRBJ2-5, with TRBD2 matching 11 bases. Germline assignment: CDR1 WNHNN and CDR2 SYGVQD (reference sequence). Trimming took 8 bases from V and 4 from J; bases not matched to a gene: 0. The CDR3 extends over 12 amino acids. The chain's CDR3 is CASGTSGETQYF. The DNA of the CDR3 is TGCGCCAGCGGGACTAGCGGAGAGACCCAGTACTTC.

V gene TRBV28 combines with J gene TRBJ2-7, with 10 nucleotides matching TRBD2. Per the germline V gene, CDR1 is MDHEN and CDR2 is SYDVKM. After removal of 1 base from V and 0 bases from J, the junction contained 9 bases not matched to a gene. The CDR3 contains 18 residues. CDR3 residues: CASSLLGTSGVSSYEQYF. DNA for the CDR3: TGTGCCAGCAGTTTATTGGGTACTAGCGGGGTGAGCTCCTACGAGCAGTACTTC.